These 16 T cell receptor beta chains were all obtained from the same sample, sequenced in a study of cytomegalovirus exposure and HLA in healthy donors. PCR was performed using 60 Vbeta and 13 Jbeta primers. The repertoire was sequenced with immunoSEQ multiplex PCR; TCRdb's copy has only in-frame clones and lacks some. There are hundreds of thousands of clones in the sample; around 80% occur only once, and 0.6% to 0.7% lies in the top ten. Sequencing input: PBMCs. These receptors came from a man between 18 and 29 years old in good health and CMV-seronegative.

This chain uses TRBV18 with TRBJ1-1; D remains unclear. Trimming took 5 bases from V and 3 from J, leaving 22 bases between them. The CDR3 runs 17 residues. Per germline, CDR1 KGHSH and CDR2 LQKENI. CDR3 region: CASSFNLLDFSDTEAFF. The CDR3 DNA sequence: TGTGCCAGCTCATTCAATCTATTAGATTTTAGTGACACTGAAGCTTTCTTT.

V and J are TRBV9 and TRBJ2-5, with D perhaps TRBD2 (5 bases). Germline loops: CDR1 SGDLS, CDR2 YYNGEE. The V gene lost 1 base and the J gene lost 5 bases, with 12 bases spanning the gap. The CDR3 is 14 amino acids. Here the CDR3 DNA reads TGTGCCAGCAGCGTATCACTGGGCGGGGAGACCCAGTACTTC. Translated: CASSVSLGGETQYF. The full variable domain, its missing parts supplied by reference TRBV9 and TRBJ2-5, is DSGVTQTPKHLITATGQRVTLRCSPRSGDLSVYWYQQSLDQGLQFLIQYYNGEERAKGNILERFSAQQFPDLHSELNLSSLELGDSALYFCASSVSLGGETQYFGPGTRLLVL.

V is TRBV27 and J is TRBJ1-5; D may be TRBD1 (5 bases). Trimming pared 3 bases from V and 4 bases from J, leaving 13 bases between. Per germline, CDR1 MNHEY and CDR2 SMNVEV (reference sequence). The CDR3 extends over 15 amino acids. DNA for the CDR3: TGTGCCAGCAGTTTGGGGCATATAGGGAATCAGCCCCAGCATTTT. It codes for CASSLGHIGNQPQHF.

A remark on this clone: In the same sample, other DNA sequences code for this CDR3. The chain uses TRBV5-1 and TRBJ2-7, with TRBD1 matching over 10 bases. V lost 4 bases, J lost 2 bases, and 3 bases stayed unmatched. Per the germline V gene, CDR1 is SGHRS and CDR2 is YFSETQ. This CDR3 comprises 14 residues. CDR3 nucleotide sequence: TGCGCCAGCAGCCCCGGACAGGGGGCCTACGAGCAGTACTTC. Encoded protein: CASSPGQGAYEQYF.

This chain connects TRBV4-2 to TRBJ2-7, with TRBD2 matching 10 bases. The CDR3 is 15 amino acids. Germline-derived CDR1 and CDR2 are LGHNA and YNFKEQ. Trimming took 1 base from V and 2 from J; bases not matched to a gene: 2. This CDR3 is CASSQGTSGTYEQYF. CDR3 DNA sequence: TGTGCCAGCAGCCAAGGGACTAGCGGCACCTACGAGCAGTACTTC.

The genes are TRBV5-1 and TRBJ1-2; TRBD1 matches at 7 bases. Germline CDR1 is SGHRS and CDR2 is YFSETQ. CDR3 length: 14 amino acids. V was pared by 4 bases and J by 0 bases, with 3 bases of the junction left unmatched. The CDR3: CASSGTVSNYGYTF. The DNA for the CDR3 is TGCGCCAGCAGCGGGACAGTTTCTAACTATGGCTACACCTTC.

The chain couples TRBV6-1 to TRBJ2-3; D is possibly TRBD2 (5 bases). The CDR3 is made up of 14 amino acids. The germline V gene encodes CDR1 MNHNS and CDR2 SASEGT. V lost 3 bases and J lost 3, with 10 bases in between. The CDR3 DNA reads TGTGCCAGCAGTGATGGGAGTGGGACAGATACGCAGTATTTT. Translating gives CASSDGSGTDTQYF.

The chain has TRBV6-1 and TRBJ2-6, with D hard to call. Trimming took off 3 bases at V and 0 bases at J, with 9 bases between the two ends. CDR3 length: 16 amino acids. Germline V lookup: CDR1 MNHNS, CDR2 SASEGT. CDR3 amino acids: CASSDPQRSGANVLTF. The DNA for the CDR3 is TGTGCCAGCAGTGATCCTCAGCGCTCTGGGGCCAACGTCCTGACTTTC.

The chain is built from TRBV19 and TRBJ1-1; 10 nucleotides line up with TRBD1. Trimming took 6 bases from V and 2 from J; bases not matched to a gene: 12. From germline, CDR1 is LNHDA and CDR2 SQIVND (reference sequence). The CDR3 has 17 amino acids. In nucleotides, the CDR3 is TGTGCCAGTAGGACAAGGGGGGGACAGGGGAAAAACACTGAAGCTTTCTTT. Protein: CASRTRGGQGKNTEAFF.

This sequence joins TRBV6-4 and TRBJ2-5; 13 bases fit TRBD2. CDR1 is MRHNA and CDR2 is SNTAGT in the germline V gene. V was clipped by 5 bases and J by 3 bases; unmatched bases: 3. This CDR3 comprises 15 residues. The CDR3 DNA sequence: TGTGCCAGCAGTCCCGGGACTAGCGGGAAAGAGACCCAGTACTTC. Protein sequence: CASSPGTSGKETQYF.

In this sample, this clone turned up a few times. The rearrangement links TRBV10-3 to TRBJ1-2; D possibly corresponds to TRBD1 (6 bases). V dropped 8 bases and J dropped 2 bases, with 12 bases sitting between them. Germline V gene lookup returns CDR1 ENHRY and CDR2 SYGVKD. The CDR3 is 13 amino acids. CDR3 residues: CAISRDTNYGYTF. CDR3 coding DNA: TGTGCCATCTCCCGGGACACCAACTATGGCTACACCTTC.

V gene TRBV7-6 combines with J gene TRBJ2-5, with a tentative D call TRBD2 (6 bases). The DNA end favors TRBJ2-7, so the J call may be wrong. The CDR3 contains 14 residues. Germline lookup yields CDR1 SGHVS and CDR2 FNYEAQ. The CDR3 sequence is CASSQWGDSYEQYF. CDR3 DNA sequence: TGTGCCAGCAGCCAATGGGGGGACTCCTACGAGCAGTACTTC.

The V and J genes are TRBV6-5 and TRBJ2-3; maybe TRBD2 (5 bases). The CDR3 has 16 amino acids. Trimming pared 0 bases from V and 0 bases from J, leaving 10 bases between. CDR1 and CDR2 from the germline V gene are MNHEY and SVGAGI. This CDR3 reads CASSYSRVLSTDTQYF. In DNA form, the CDR3 reads TGTGCCAGCAGTTACTCGAGGGTCTTAAGCACAGATACGCAGTATTTT.

The chain combines TRBV7-8 with TRBJ2-1, with 12 bases fitting TRBD2. Germline loops: CDR1 SGHVS, CDR2 FQNEAQ. Losses at the gene ends were 0 bases for V and 6 bases for J; bases not matched to a gene: 3. The CDR3 totals 16 residues. The DNA of the CDR3 is TGTGCCAGCAGCTTAGCCTCTAGCGGGAGGGGCAATGAGCAGTTCTTC. Translation gives CASSLASSGRGNEQFF. The full variable domain, with the rest looked up from reference TRBV7-8 and TRBJ2-1, is GAGVSQSPRYKVAKRGQDVALRCDPISGHVSLFWYQQALGQGPEFLTYFQNEAQLDKSGLPSDRFFAERPEGSVSTLKIQRTQQEDSAVYLCASSLASSGRGNEQFFGPGTRLTVL.

V usage is TRBV6-5 and J usage is TRBJ1-4; a possible D gene is TRBD1 (6 bases). There are 15 residues in the CDR3. From germline, CDR1 is MNHEY and CDR2 SVGAGI. Trimming removed 2 bases at V and 2 bases at J, with 9 bases between. Written as DNA, the CDR3 is TGTGCCAGCAGTTACCTTAGGGGGACTAATGAAAAACTGTTTTTT. Translation gives CASSYLRGTNEKLFF.

The CDR3 region is CASSFGGRSNTEAFF. CDR3 bases: TGCGCCAGCAGCTTTGGGGGCCGATCGAACACTGAAGCTTTCTTT. The chain has TRBV5-1 and TRBJ1-1, with a tentative D call TRBD1 (6 bases). The CDR3 is made up of 15 amino acids. Between the trimmed V and J ends, which lost 2 bases and 1 base, there was a span of 12 bases. Germline lookup yields CDR1 SGHRS and CDR2 YFSETQ. The variable domain in full, completed from reference TRBV5-1 and TRBJ1-1, reads KAGVTQTPRYLIKTRGQQVTLSCSPISGHRSVSWYQQTPGQGLQFLFEYFSETQRNKGNFPGRFSGRQFSNSRSEMNVSTLELGDSALYLCASSFGGRSNTEAFFGQGTRLTVV.